This is a list of T cell receptor beta chains from one sample in a study of blood T cell repertoires in COVID-19. Method: immunoSEQ multiplex PCR; TCRdb's copy keeps in-frame clones and lacks some. The sample lists around 200,000 clones, roughly 89% occurring once. The sequenced material came from PBMCs or T cells enriched from blood (not recorded which). Receptors were obtained from a woman between 40 and 55 years old with acute COVID-19. The CDR3 runs from the conserved cysteine through the conserved F or W. Fields, in order: J gene, V gene, D gene, clone size, CDR3 DNA, CDR3 protein. The D gene is left open where the match is weak. Clone size appears in some rows only: once, few, many, or a class for an expanded clone.

>TRBJ2-6|TRBV6-5|.|few
TGTGCCACCCTAGGGGCGGGAACCGGGGCCAACGTCCTGACTTTC
CATLGAGTGANVLTF
>TRBJ2-7|TRBV6-5|.|.
TGTGCCAGCAGTTCGGGTTCCTACGAGCAGTACTTC
CASSSGSYEQYF
>TRBJ1-1|TRBV18|.|.
TGTGCCAGCTCACCACCGAGCCGCCGAACGACTGAAGCTTTCTTT
CASSPPSRRTTEAFF
>TRBJ2-3|TRBV10-1|TRBD2|once
TGCGCCAGCAGTGAGTCGACTCGGCGCAGGGGACTAGTCACAGATACGCAGTATTTT
CASSESTRRRGLVTDTQYF
>TRBJ1-5|TRBV7-8|.|.
TGTGCCAGCAGCCGCTGGGGCAGGCCCAATCAGCCCCAGCATTTT
CASSRWGRPNQPQHF
>TRBJ1-5|TRBV7-9|.|.
TGTGCCAGCAGCTTGGGACACCCGGATCAGCCCCAGCATTTT
CASSLGHPDQPQHF
>TRBJ2-3|TRBV5-6|.|.
TGTGCCAGCAGCCCGGGACTTGTCCTACTCACAGATACGCAGTATTTT
CASSPGLVLLTDTQYF
>TRBJ1-2|TRBV21-1|.|.
TGTGCCAGCAGCAAAGAGACAAAAGCAGGGGGCTACGGCTACACCTTC
CASSKETKAGGYGYTF
>TRBJ1-1|TRBV30|.|.
TGTGCCTGGAGGGGGGGATTCATCACTGAAGCTTTCTTT
CAWRGGFITEAFF
>TRBJ2-1|TRBV9|.|once
TGTGCCAGCAGCGTAGAACTTAATTACAATGAGCAGTTCTTC
CASSVELNYNEQFF
>TRBJ1-1|TRBV7-9|.|.
TGTGCCAGCAGCTTAGTTCCGGTATTGAACACTGAAGCTTTCTTT
CASSLVPVLNTEAFF
>TRBJ1-6|TRBV27|.|.
TGTGCCAGCAGTTTCGAGGGCGCCTATTCACCCCTCCACTTT
CASSFEGAYSPLHF
>TRBJ2-7|TRBV9|TRBD1|.
TGTGCCAGCAGCGTAGACGACAGGGAGAACTCCTACGAGCAGTACTTC
CASSVDDRENSYEQYF
>TRBJ2-1|TRBV7-3|TRBD1|.
TGTGCCAGCAGCCGGGACAGGGGCGATGAGCAGTTCTTC
CASSRDRGDEQFF
>TRBJ1-1|TRBV12-3/TRBV12-4|.|.
TGTGCCAGCAGCGTTGTGGGAGGCACTGAAGCTTTCTTT
CASSVVGGTEAFF
>TRBJ2-7|TRBV27|.|once
TGTGCCAGCAGTTTATTAGGGGGAACATCCTACGAGCAGTACTTC
CASSLLGGTSYEQYF
>TRBJ1-2|TRBV11-1|TRBD1|.
TGTGCCAGCAGCTTCGGGACAGGAAGTTACACCTTC
CASSFGTGSYTF
>TRBJ1-3|TRBV7-9|.|.
TGTGCCAGCAGCTTAGAGACAGCTGGAAACACCATATATTTT
CASSLETAGNTIYF
>TRBJ1-2|TRBV2|.|.
TGTGCCAGCAGTGGTGAGGTGAACTATGGCTACACCTTC
CASSGEVNYGYTF
>TRBJ1-1|TRBV19|.|.
TGTGCCAGTAGTAGGGCAGAGAAAGCTTTCTTT
CASSRAEKAFF
>TRBJ1-1|TRBV14|.|.
TGTGCCAGCAGCCCTTCTTTACGGCAGGGCGGCGGAAACACTGAAGCTTTCTTT
CASSPSLRQGGGNTEAFF
>TRBJ2-7|TRBV2|TRBD1|once
TGTGCCAGCAGTGAAACAGGGGATTTCTACGAGCAGTACTTC
CASSETGDFYEQYF